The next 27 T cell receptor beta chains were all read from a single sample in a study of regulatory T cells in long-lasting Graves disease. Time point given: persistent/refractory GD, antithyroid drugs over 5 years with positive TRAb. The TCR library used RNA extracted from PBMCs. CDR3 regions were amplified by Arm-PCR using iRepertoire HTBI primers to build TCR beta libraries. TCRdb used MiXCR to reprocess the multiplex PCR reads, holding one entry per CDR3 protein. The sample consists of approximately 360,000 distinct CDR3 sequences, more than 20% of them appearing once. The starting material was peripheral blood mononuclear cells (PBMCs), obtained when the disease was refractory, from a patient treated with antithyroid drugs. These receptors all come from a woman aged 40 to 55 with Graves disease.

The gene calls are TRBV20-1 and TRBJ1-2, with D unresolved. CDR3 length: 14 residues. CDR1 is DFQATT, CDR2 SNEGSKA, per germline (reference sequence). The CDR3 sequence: CSPREWVSDDGYTF. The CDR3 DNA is TGCAGCCCGCGTGAGTGGGTGAGCGACGATGGCTACACCTTC.

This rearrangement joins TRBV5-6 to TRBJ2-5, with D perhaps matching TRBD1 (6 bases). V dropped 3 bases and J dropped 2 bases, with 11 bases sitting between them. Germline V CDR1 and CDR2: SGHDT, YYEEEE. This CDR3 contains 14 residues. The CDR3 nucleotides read TGTGCCAGCAGCTCAAACAGGGAACAAGAGACCCAGTACTTC. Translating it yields CASSSNREQETQYF.

This chain's CDR3 is CASTRGGKGNTIYF. CDR3 sequence (DNA): TGTGCCAGCACCCGTGGGGGGAAAGGAAACACCATATATTTT. J is TRBJ1-3 and V is TRBV6-2 or TRBV6-3; possible D gene TRBD1, 5 bases. From germline, CDR1 is MNHEY and CDR2 SVGEGT. V was pared by 7 bases and J by 4 bases, with 14 bases between. The CDR3 is 14 residues long.

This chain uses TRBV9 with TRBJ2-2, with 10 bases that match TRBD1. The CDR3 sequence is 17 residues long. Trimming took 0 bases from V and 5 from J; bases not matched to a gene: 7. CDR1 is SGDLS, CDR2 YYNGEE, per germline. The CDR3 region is CASSVDGTGVRTGELFF. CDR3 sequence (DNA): TGTGCCAGCAGCGTAGATGGGACAGGGGTTCGTACCGGGGAGCTGTTTTTT.

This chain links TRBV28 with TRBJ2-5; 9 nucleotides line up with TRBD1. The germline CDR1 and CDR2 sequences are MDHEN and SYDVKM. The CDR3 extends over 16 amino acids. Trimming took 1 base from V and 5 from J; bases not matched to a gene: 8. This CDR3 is CASSLLGQGPRETQYF. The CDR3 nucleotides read TGTGCCAGCAGTTTATTAGGACAGGGGCCTAGGGAGACCCAGTACTTC.

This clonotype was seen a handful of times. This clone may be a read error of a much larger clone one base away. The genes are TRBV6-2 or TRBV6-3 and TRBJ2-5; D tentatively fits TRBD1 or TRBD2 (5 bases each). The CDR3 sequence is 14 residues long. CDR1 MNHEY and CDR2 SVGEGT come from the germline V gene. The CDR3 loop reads CASGYASSTGTQYF. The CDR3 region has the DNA TGTGCCAGCGGTTACGCCTCTAGCACAGGGACCCAGTACTTC.

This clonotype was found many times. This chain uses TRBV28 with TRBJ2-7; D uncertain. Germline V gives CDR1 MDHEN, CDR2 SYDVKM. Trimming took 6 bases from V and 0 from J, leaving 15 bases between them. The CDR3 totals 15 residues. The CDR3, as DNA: TGTGCCAGCAGCCCTGGACGGATTAACTCCTACGAGCAGTACTTC. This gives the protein CASSPGRINSYEQYF. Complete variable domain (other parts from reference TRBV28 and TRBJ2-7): DVKVTQSSRYLVKRTGEKVFLECVQDMDHENMFWYRQDPGLGLRLIYFSYDVKMKEKGDIPEGYSVSREKKERFSLILESASTNQTSMYLCASSPGRINSYEQYFGPGTRLTVT.

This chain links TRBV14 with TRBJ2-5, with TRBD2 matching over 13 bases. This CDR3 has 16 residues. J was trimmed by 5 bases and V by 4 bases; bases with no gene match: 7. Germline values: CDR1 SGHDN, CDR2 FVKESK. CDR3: CASSRGLAGYSETQYF. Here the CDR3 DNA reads TGTGCCAGCAGCCGGGGACTAGCGGGATATTCGGAGACCCAGTACTTC. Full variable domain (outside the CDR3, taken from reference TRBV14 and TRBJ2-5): EAGVTQFPSHSVIEKGQTVTLRCDPISGHDNLYWYRRVMGKEIKFLLHFVKESKQDESGMPNNRFLAERTGGTYSTLKVQPAELEDSGVYFCASSRGLAGYSETQYFGPGTRLLVL.

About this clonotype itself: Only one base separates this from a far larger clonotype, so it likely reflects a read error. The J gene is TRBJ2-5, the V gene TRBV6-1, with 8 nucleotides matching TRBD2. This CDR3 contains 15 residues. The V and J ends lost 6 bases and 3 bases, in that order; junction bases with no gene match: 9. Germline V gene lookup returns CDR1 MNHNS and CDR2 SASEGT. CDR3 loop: CASSQPGLGEETQYF. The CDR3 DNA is TGTGCCAGCAGCCAACCGGGACTAGGGGAAGAGACCCAGTACTTC.

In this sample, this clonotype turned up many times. In DNA form, the CDR3 reads TGTGCCAGCAGTTTAGGGACTAGTAGGTCGGAGACCCAGTACTTC. This codes for CASSLGTSRSETQYF. The chain has TRBV12-3 or TRBV12-4 and TRBJ2-5, with 7 bases fitting TRBD2. There are 15 residues in the CDR3. The trim removed 1 base at V and 5 bases at J, leaving 7 bases unmatched.

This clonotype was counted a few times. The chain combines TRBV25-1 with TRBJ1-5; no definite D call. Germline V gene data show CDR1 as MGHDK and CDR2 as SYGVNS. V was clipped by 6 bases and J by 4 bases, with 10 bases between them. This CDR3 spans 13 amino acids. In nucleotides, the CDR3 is TGTGCCAGCAGCGCGTTGGGGAATCAGCCCCAGCATTTT. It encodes CASSALGNQPQHF.

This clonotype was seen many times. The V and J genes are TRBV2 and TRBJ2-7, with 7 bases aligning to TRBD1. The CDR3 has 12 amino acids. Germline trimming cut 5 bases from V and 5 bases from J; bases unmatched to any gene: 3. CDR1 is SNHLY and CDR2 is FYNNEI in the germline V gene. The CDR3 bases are TGTGCCAGCAGTTTTGACAGGGACGAGCAGTACTTC. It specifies CASSFDRDEQYF.

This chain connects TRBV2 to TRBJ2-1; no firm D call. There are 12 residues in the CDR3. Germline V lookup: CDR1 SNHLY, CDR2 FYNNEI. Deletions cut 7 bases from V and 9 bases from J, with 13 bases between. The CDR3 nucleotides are TGTGCCAGCAATGCCGGCGTTGTTGAGCAGTTCTTC. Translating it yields CASNAGVVEQFF. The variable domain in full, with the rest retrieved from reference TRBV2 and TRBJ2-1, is EPEVTQTPSHQVTQMGQEVILRCVPISNHLYFYWYRQILGQKVEFLVSFYNNEISEKSEIFDDQFSVERPDGSNFTLKIRSTKLEDSAMYFCASNAGVVEQFFGPGTRLTVL.

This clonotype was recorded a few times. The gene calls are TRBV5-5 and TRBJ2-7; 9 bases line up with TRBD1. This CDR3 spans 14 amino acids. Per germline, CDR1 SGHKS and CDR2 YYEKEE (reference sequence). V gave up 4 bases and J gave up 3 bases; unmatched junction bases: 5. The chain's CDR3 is CASSRGTGNYEQYF. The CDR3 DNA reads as TGTGCCAGCAGCCGGGGGACAGGGAACTACGAGCAGTACTTC.

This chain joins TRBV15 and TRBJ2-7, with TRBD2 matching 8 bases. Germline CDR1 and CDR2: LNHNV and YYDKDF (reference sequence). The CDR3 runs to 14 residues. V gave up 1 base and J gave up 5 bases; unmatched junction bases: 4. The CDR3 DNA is TGTGCCACCAGCAGAGCTGGGACTAGAAACGAGCAGTACTTC. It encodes CATSRAGTRNEQYF.

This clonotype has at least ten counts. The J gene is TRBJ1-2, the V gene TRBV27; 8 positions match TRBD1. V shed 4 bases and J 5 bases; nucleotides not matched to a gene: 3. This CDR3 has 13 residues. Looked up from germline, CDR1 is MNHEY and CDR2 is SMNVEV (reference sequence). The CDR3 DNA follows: TGTGCCAGCAGTTACAGACAGGGGTATGGCTACACCTTC. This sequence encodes CASSYRQGYGYTF.

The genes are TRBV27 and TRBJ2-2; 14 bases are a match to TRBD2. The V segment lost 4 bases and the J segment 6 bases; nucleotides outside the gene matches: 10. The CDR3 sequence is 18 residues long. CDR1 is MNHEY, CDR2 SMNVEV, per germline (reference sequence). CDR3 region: CASSSGLAGGLRAGELFF. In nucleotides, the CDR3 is TGTGCCAGCAGTTCAGGACTAGCGGGAGGTCTACGGGCCGGGGAGCTGTTTTTT.

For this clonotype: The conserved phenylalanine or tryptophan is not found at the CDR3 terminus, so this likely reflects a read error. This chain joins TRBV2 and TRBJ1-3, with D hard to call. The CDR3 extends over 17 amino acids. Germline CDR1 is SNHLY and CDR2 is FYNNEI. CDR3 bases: TGTGCCAGCAGGAGTTATGGCAGTCTGTCCTCTGGAAGCACCATATATCTT. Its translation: CASRSYGSLSSGSTIYL.

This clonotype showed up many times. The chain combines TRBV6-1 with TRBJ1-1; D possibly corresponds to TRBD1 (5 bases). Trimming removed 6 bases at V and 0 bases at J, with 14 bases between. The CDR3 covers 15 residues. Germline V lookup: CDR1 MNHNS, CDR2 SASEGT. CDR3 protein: CASRPRGLVNTEAFF. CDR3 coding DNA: TGTGCCAGCAGACCCCGGGGCTTGGTGAACACTGAAGCTTTCTTT.

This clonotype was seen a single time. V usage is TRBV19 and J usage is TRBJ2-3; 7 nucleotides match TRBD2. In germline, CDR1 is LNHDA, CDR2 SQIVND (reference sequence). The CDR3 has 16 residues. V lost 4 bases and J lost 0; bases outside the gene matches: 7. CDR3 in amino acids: CASSTLAVYSTDTQYF. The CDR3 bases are TGTGCCAGTAGTACTCTAGCGGTTTACAGCACAGATACGCAGTATTTT.

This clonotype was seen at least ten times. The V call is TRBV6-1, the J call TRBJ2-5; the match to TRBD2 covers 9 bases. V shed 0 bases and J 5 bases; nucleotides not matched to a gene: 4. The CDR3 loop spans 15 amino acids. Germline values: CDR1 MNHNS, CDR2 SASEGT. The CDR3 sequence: CASSEASGSSETQYF. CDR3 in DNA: TGTGCCAGCAGTGAAGCTAGCGGGAGTTCGGAGACCCAGTACTTC.

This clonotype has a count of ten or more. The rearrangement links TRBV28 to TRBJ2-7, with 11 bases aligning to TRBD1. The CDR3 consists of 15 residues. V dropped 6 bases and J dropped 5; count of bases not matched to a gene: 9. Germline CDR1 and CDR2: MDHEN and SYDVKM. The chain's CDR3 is CASSRRDRGFNEQYF. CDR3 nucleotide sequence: TGTGCCAGCAGCAGACGGGACAGGGGGTTCAACGAGCAGTACTTC.

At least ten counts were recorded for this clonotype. CDR3 DNA: TGTGCCAGCAGCCAAGATAGACGGGATTCACCCCTCCACTTT. Protein: CASSQDRRDSPLHF. J is TRBJ1-6 and V is TRBV14; D gene ambiguous. V was pared by 0 bases and J by 8 bases, with 8 bases between. This CDR3 contains 14 residues. Germline values: CDR1 SGHDN, CDR2 FVKESK.

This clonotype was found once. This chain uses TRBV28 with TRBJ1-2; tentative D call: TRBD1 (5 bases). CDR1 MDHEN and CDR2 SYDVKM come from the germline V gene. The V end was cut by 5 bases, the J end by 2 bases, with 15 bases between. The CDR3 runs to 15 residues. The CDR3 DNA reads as TGTGCCAGCAGTCGGGGGGACTTGTCGAACTATGGCTACACCTTC. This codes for CASSRGDLSNYGYTF.

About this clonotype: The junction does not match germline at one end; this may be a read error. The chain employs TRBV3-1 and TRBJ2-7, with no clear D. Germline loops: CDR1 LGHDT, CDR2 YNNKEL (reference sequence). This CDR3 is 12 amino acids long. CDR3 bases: TGTGCCAGCAGCCGCACGGTCTACCAGCAGTACTTC. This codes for CASSRTVYQQYF.

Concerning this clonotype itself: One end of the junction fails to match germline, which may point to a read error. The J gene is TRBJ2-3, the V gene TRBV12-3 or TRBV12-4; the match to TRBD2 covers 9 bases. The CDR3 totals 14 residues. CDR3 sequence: CASSLAGYTDTQYF. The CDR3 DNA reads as TGTGCCAGCAGTCTAGCGGGGTACACAGATACGCAGTATTTT.

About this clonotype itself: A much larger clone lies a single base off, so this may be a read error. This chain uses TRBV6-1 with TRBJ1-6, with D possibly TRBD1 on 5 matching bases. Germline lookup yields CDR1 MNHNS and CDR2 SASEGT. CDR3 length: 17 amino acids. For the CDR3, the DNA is TGTGCCAACAGTGGGGCGGGACGGTTATCCTATAATTCACCCCTCCACTTT. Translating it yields CANSGAGRLSYNSPLHF.